This is a list of T cell receptor beta chains from one sample in a study of cytomegalovirus exposure and HLA in healthy donors. TCRdb's copy holds only in-frame clones and misses some; the assay was immunoSEQ multiplex PCR. In the table there are around 170,000 clones, about 85% of which are singletons. The sample comprised PBMCs. The receptor set was obtained from a man aged 45-65 years in good health and CMV-seronegative. The CDR3 runs from the conserved cysteine through the conserved F or W.

j_call v_call cdr3_aa
TRBJ2-2 TRBV29-1 CSAITGGSGELFF
TRBJ2-3 TRBV7-6 CASSLEDRGGTDTQYF
TRBJ2-1 TRBV7-2 CASSLIPAGGLSYNEQFF
TRBJ1-1 TRBV2 CASPQHPNTEAFF
TRBJ1-2 TRBV7-3 CASSLSGDGYTF
TRBJ1-5 TRBV27 CASRQGFNQPQHF
TRBJ1-5 TRBV19 CASSIPDRGPGQPQHF
TRBJ1-1 TRBV5-5 CASSWGGSGAFF
TRBJ2-2 TRBV10-3 CAISDSQGWAGELFF
TRBJ2-1 TRBV10-3 CAISESRDRYEQFF